What follows are 27 T cell receptor beta chains derived from one specimen sequenced in a study of OX40 agonist ivuxolimab in advanced cancers. Only in-frame clones appear in the TCRdb table, and some are missing; sequencing was by immunoSEQ multiplex PCR. The sample includes 75,000 to 100,000 clones, about 84% of them seen just once. The starting material was CD4+ or CD8+ T cells sorted from blood, obtained in a trial of the OX40 agonist ivuxolimab. These receptors came from an adult with an advanced solid tumor such as melanoma, head and neck, liver or kidney cancer.

The J gene is TRBJ2-7, the V gene TRBV23-1, with D uncertain. TRBV23-1 is flagged as an ORF with uncertain function. Between the trimmed V and J ends, which lost 4 bases and 2 bases, there was a span of 15 bases. The CDR3 spans 15 residues. This chain's CDR3 is CASSRGLRAPYEQYF. The CDR3, as DNA: TGCGCCAGCAGTCGTGGTTTAAGAGCACCCTACGAGCAGTACTTC.

The V gene is TRBV5-1, the J gene TRBJ1-1, with D possibly matching TRBD1 (6 bases). CDR3 length: 14 amino acids. Trimming removed 4 bases at V and 1 base at J, with 11 bases between. Per germline, CDR1 SGHRS and CDR2 YFSETQ. CDR3 amino acids: CASSQLGQNTEAFF. DNA of the CDR3: TGCGCCAGCAGCCAATTGGGACAGAACACTGAAGCTTTCTTT.

This clone has just a few counts. The chain recombines TRBV30 with TRBJ1-1, with TRBD1 as a possible D gene (5 bases). Germline CDR1 and CDR2: GTSNPN and SVGIG (reference sequence). The CDR3 spans 15 residues. Trimming removed 2 bases at V and 3 bases at J, with 16 bases between. Here the CDR3 DNA reads TGTGCCTGGAGTACGGGACTTTTGATGGACACTGAAGCTTTCTTT. Its translation: CAWSTGLLMDTEAFF.

J is TRBJ2-7 and V is TRBV5-6, with D perhaps TRBD2 (6 bases). From germline, CDR1 is SGHDT and CDR2 YYEEEE. Trimming took 0 bases from V and 7 from J, leaving 11 bases between them. The CDR3 extends over 13 amino acids. The CDR3 DNA reads as TGTGCCAGCAGCTTGGTTGGGGGGATGGAGCAGTACTTC. It translates to CASSLVGGMEQYF. The entire variable domain, with the rest obtained from reference TRBV5-6 and TRBJ2-7, is as follows: DAGVTQSPTHLIKTRGQQVTLRCSPKSGHDTVSWYQQALGQGPQFIFQYYEEEERQRGNFPDRFSGHQFPNYSSELNVNALLLGDSALYLCASSLVGGMEQYFGPGTRLTVT.

The chain combines TRBV4-1 with TRBJ2-5; TRBD1 agrees at 7 bases. The V segment lost 5 bases and the J segment 2 bases; nucleotides outside the gene matches: 5. Germline-derived CDR1 and CDR2 are MGHRA and YSYEKL. This CDR3 spans 14 amino acids. CDR3 in amino acids: CASSSGTAQETQYF. CDR3 coding DNA: TGCGCCAGCAGCTCCGGGACAGCACAAGAGACCCAGTACTTC.

The V gene is TRBV4-1, the J gene TRBJ1-4; perhaps TRBD1 as D (5 bases). The CDR3 spans 15 residues. V lost 4 bases, J lost 0 bases, and 9 bases lay in between. CDR1 is MGHRA, CDR2 YSYEKL, per germline. The CDR3 protein is CASSRPGATNEKLFF. CDR3 DNA sequence: TGCGCCAGCAGCCGTCCGGGGGCAACTAATGAAAAACTGTTTTTT.

By share of the sample, this clone is medium-sized. V usage is TRBV7-9 and J usage is TRBJ2-7; a weak D match, TRBD2 (5 bases). Germline CDR1 is SEHNR and CDR2 is FQNEAQ (reference sequence). The CDR3 is 13 residues long. Trimming took off 1 base at V and 9 bases at J, with 13 bases between the two ends. The CDR3 nucleotides are TGTGCCAGCAGCTTAGAGGGTGCCCGGGGGCAGTACTTC. This codes for CASSLEGARGQYF.

The V gene is TRBV19, the J gene TRBJ1-1; 10 bases fit TRBD1. CDR3 length: 16 amino acids. V shed 3 bases, J shed 4 bases, and the junction held 8 bases outside the gene matches. The V gene's germline CDR1 is LNHDA and CDR2 SQIVND (reference sequence). The CDR3 nucleotides read TGTGCCAGTAGTATCAGACAGGGGGCGAGGGCCACTGAAGCTTTCTTT. The encoded protein is CASSIRQGARATEAFF.

CDR3: CASSYSKRGAGEKLFF. CDR3 nucleotide sequence: TGTGCCAGCAGTTACTCGAAGCGGGGGGCGGGTGAAAAACTGTTTTTT. This chain links TRBV6-5 with TRBJ1-4; D might be TRBD1 (6 bases). The germline V gene encodes CDR1 MNHEY and CDR2 SVGAGI. The CDR3 runs 16 residues. The V end was cut by 0 bases, the J end by 7 bases, with 15 bases between.

The J gene is TRBJ1-6, the V gene TRBV30, with D uncertain. Germline V CDR1 and CDR2: GTSNPN, SVGIG (reference sequence). This CDR3 is built from 16 residues. V lost 4 bases to trimming and J lost 2 bases, with 15 bases between them. In DNA, the CDR3 is TGTGCCTGGACCGAAGGCTTATCCGCCTATAATTCACCCCTCCACTTT. It specifies CAWTEGLSAYNSPLHF.

The chain carries TRBV4-2 and TRBJ1-3; no clear D gene. V was cut by 5 bases and J by 0 bases, with 14 bases left in between. The CDR3 has 16 residues. The V gene's germline CDR1 is LGHNA and CDR2 YNFKEQ. Written as DNA, the CDR3 is TGTGCCAGCAGCGGACGAGCAGGAGTCTCTGGAAACACCATATATTTT. It is translated as CASSGRAGVSGNTIYF.

The V gene is TRBV4-1, the J gene TRBJ1-1; TRBD1 might be the D (6 bases). Germline V gene sequence: CDR1 MGHRA, CDR2 YSYEKL. V gave up 0 bases and J gave up 3 bases, with 11 bases separating them. CDR3 length: 15 residues. The CDR3 bases are TGCGCCAGCAGCCAAGATTTAGGGGGGGACACTGAAGCTTTCTTT. Protein product: CASSQDLGGDTEAFF.

This clone was found a few times. At the DNA level, this CDR3 is encoded by other sequences in the same sample as well. The chain combines TRBV6-6 with TRBJ1-2, with a tentative D call TRBD1 (6 bases). The CDR3 length is 15 residues. The germline V gene has CDR1 MNHNY and CDR2 SVGAGI (reference sequence). Trimming left V 4 bases short and J 8 bases short, with 20 bases between. The CDR3 sequence is CASSSQQDLGGGYTF. The CDR3 region has the DNA TGTGCCAGCAGTTCTCAACAGGACCTTGGGGGCGGCTACACCTTC.

On this clone itself: Germline is not matched at one junction end, which may reflect a read error. CDR3 bases: TGCGCCAGCGGCCAAGATAACAGGAATAATTCACCCCTCCACTTT. Its translation is CASGQDNRNNSPLHF. The genes are TRBV4-3 and TRBJ1-6; TRBD1 is a possible D gene (5 bases). The CDR3 has 15 residues. Germline V gene data show CDR1 as LGHNA and CDR2 as YSLEER.

The chain recombines TRBV27 with TRBJ2-1; 13 bases match TRBD2. The germline gives CDR1 MNHEY, CDR2 SMNVEV (reference sequence). The V segment lost 4 bases and the J segment 0 bases; nucleotides outside the gene matches: 6. The CDR3 extends over 18 amino acids. The CDR3 DNA is TGTGCCAGCAGTTCCCGACTAGCGGGGGGTAGCTCCTACAATGAGCAGTTCTTC. It yields the protein CASSSRLAGGSSYNEQFF.

CDR3 DNA: TGTGCCAGCAGCAAAGTGGACCAAGAGACCCAGTACTTC. Amino acid sequence: CASSKVDQETQYF. This chain uses TRBV21-1 with TRBJ2-5. TRBV21-1 is described as a pseudogene. This CDR3 contains 13 residues.

CDR3 coding DNA: TGCGCCAGCAGCTTAGTCGTGAACACTGAAGCTTTCTTT. The encoded protein is CASSLVVNTEAFF. The rearrangement links TRBV5-1 to TRBJ1-1; no clear D gene. Germline V gives CDR1 SGHRS, CDR2 YFSETQ. The V end was cut by 2 bases, the J end by 0 bases, with 5 bases between. The CDR3 length is 13 residues.

This chain joins TRBV29-1 and TRBJ2-7; no definite D call. In germline, CDR1 is SQVTM, CDR2 ANQGSEA. Trimming removed 4 bases from V and 4 bases from J, with 8 bases in between. The CDR3 sequence is 11 residues long. The CDR3 region is CSVGGAYEQYF. Written as DNA, the CDR3 is TGCAGCGTTGGTGGAGCTTACGAGCAGTACTTC.

V and J are TRBV19 and TRBJ1-2; no definite D call. Trimming took 3 bases from V and 5 from J, leaving 10 bases between them. CDR1 and CDR2 (germline): LNHDA, SQIVND (reference sequence). The CDR3 consists of 13 residues. The CDR3, as DNA: TGTGCCAGTAGTATTGAGAGCGGGTATGGCTACACCTTC. Its protein is CASSIESGYGYTF.

CDR3 bases: TGTGCCAGCAGTGAATACAGGAACTATGGCTACACCTTC. This sequence encodes CASSEYRNYGYTF. The chain is built from TRBV25-1 and TRBJ1-2; no firm D call. Germline CDR1 is MGHDK and CDR2 is SYGVNS. V lost 0 bases to trimming and J lost 2 bases, with 4 bases between them. This CDR3 comprises 13 residues.

The V gene is TRBV6-6, the J gene TRBJ1-5, with TRBD1 as a possible D gene (6 bases). Germline V gene lookup returns CDR1 MNHNY and CDR2 SVGAGI (reference sequence). The CDR3 is 13 amino acids. The V end was cut by 5 bases, the J end by 6 bases, with 11 bases between. CDR3 nucleotide sequence: TGTGCCAGCAGTCCCACAGGGAGTCAGCCCCAGCATTTT. Translated: CASSPTGSQPQHF.

V is TRBV29-1 and J is TRBJ1-4, with unresolved D. Germline assignment: CDR1 SQVTM and CDR2 ANQGSEA. This CDR3 comprises 12 residues. Trimming took off 4 bases at V and 7 bases at J, with 10 bases between the two ends. The CDR3 nucleotides are TGCAGCGTTGCTAGCGTAGGTGAAAAACTGTTTTTT. This translates into CSVASVGEKLFF.

The V call is TRBV29-1, the J call TRBJ2-7; 14 bases are shared with TRBD2. CDR3 length equals 16 residues. Germline CDR1 reads SQVTM; CDR2 reads ANQGSEA. The J segment lost 1 base and the V segment lost 1 base, leaving 3 bases of the junction unmatched. The CDR3 nucleotides read TGCAGCGTTGAAGGGGGACTAGCGGGGGTGTCCTACGAGCAGTACTTC. Its protein is CSVEGGLAGVSYEQYF.

The V call is TRBV5-1, the J call TRBJ2-5; TRBD2 might be the D (6 bases). V lost 4 bases and J lost 1, with 17 bases in between. CDR3 length equals 16 residues. The V gene's germline CDR1 is SGHRS and CDR2 YFSETQ. The DNA of the CDR3 is TGCGCCAGCAGCCCGGGACTTCAGGCCAGCCAAGAGACCCAGTACTTC. Its translation: CASSPGLQASQETQYF.

V is TRBV7-4 and J is TRBJ2-1; D uncertain. The V end lost 5 bases, the J end lost 0 bases, and 14 bases lay between the germline ends. The CDR3 is 16 residues long. The germline gives CDR1 SGHVT, CDR2 SQSDAQ. The DNA for the CDR3 is TGTGCCAGCAGCGCGCCCTCGAGAAGCTCCTACAATGAGCAGTTCTTC. Its translation is CASSAPSRSSYNEQFF.

This clone appeared a single time. The J gene is TRBJ1-5, the V gene TRBV7-2; D gene uncertain. Germline-derived CDR1 and CDR2 are SGHTA and FQGNSA. The CDR3 has 16 amino acids. The V gene lost 1 base and the J gene lost 8 bases, with 18 bases spanning the gap. CDR3 sequence (DNA): TGTGCCAGCAGCTTAGTAGGTCGGAGGGTAGGTGAGCCCCAGCATTTT. Its protein product is CASSLVGRRVGEPQHF. The full variable domain, its missing parts supplied by reference TRBV7-2 and TRBJ1-5, is GAGVSQSPSNKVTEKGKDVELRCDPISGHTALYWYRQSLGQGLEFLIYFQGNSAPDKSGLPSDRFSAERTGGSVSTLTIQRTQQEDSAVYLCASSLVGRRVGEPQHFGDGTRLSIL.

The V call is TRBV9, the J call TRBJ1-2; D remains unclear. Germline loops: CDR1 SGDLS, CDR2 YYNGEE. The V and J ends lost 0 bases and 4 bases respectively, with 10 bases between them. This CDR3 has 14 amino acids. CDR3 loop: CASSVEASSYGYTF. The CDR3 DNA reads TGTGCCAGCAGCGTAGAAGCCAGTTCCTATGGCTACACCTTC.